The table lists the clone carrying this T cell receptor (beta chain) with a few counts. Its target is not known. The sample is drawn from a study of T cells in Graves' hyperthyroidism and ophthalmopathy. The CDR3 has 17 residues. The junction had 17 bases not matched to a gene; V was cut back by 4 bases and J by 10 bases. The germline gives CDR1 SGHDT, CDR2 YYEEEE. The study defined stable Graves' hyperthyroidism as no ophthalmopathy progression within 18 months. Amplification of TCR beta CDR3 regions was performed using RNA transcripts as template. HTBI primers drove first-round RT-PCR of the TCR CDR3. TCRdb re-derived calls from the multiplex PCR reads in MiXCR, one entry per CDR3 protein. The sample consists of some 300,000 distinct CDR3 sequences, approximately 15% of them appearing once. Broader study findings: Most thyroid clonotypes expanded above 0.001 were also detected in blood.

The TCR comes from a young man with Graves' hyperthyroidism. The sequencing input was blood. J is TRBJ2-1 and V is TRBV5-6, with 10 bases fitting TRBD1. The CDR3 sequence is CASSRPTGTGVKEEQFF. CDR3 sequence (DNA): TGTGCCAGCAGCAGACCCACCGGGACAGGGGTTAAGGAAGAGCAGTTCTTC.